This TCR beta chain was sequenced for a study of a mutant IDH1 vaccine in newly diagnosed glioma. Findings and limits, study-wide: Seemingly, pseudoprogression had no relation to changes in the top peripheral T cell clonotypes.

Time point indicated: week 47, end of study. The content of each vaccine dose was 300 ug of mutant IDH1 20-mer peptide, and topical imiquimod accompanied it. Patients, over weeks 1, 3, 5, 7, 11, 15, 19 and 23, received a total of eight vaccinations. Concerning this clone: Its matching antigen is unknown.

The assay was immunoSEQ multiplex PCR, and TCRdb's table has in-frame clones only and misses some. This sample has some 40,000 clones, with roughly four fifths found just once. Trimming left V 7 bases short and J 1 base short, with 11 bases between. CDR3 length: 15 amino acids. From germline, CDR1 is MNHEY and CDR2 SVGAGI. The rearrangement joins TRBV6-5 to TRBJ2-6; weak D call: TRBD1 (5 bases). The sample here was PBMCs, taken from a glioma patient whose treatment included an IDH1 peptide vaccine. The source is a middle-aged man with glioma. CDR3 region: CASKPPGSGANVLTF. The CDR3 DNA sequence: TGTGCCAGCAAACCGCCAGGGTCTGGGGCCAACGTCCTGACTTTC.